This T cell receptor (beta chain) was sequenced in a study of human T cells and chemical hapten exposure. Sample time point: patch test 3, about 24 weeks after DPC sensitization. Described treatment: therapeutic diphenylcyclopropenone sensitization with weekly scalp DPC. TCRdb itself ran the RACE reads through MiXCR, one entry per CDR3 protein. The table has just under 60,000 distinct CDR3 sequences, around 11% seen once; the top ten hold 2.4%. This clonotype has more than one count but fewer than ten. Germline V gene lookup returns CDR1 SGHTA and CDR2 FQGNSA. The germline V and J ends were trimmed by 6 bases and 5 bases, with 15 bases remaining between them. The CDR3 extends over 14 amino acids.

The origin of this receptor is a man under 40 with alopecia areata. Some clones in this sample may be carry-over from other donors' samples. The chain is built from TRBV7-2 and TRBJ2-3; perhaps TRBD2 as D (6 bases). The source material was whole blood, sampled in connection with sensitization to the hapten diphenylcyclopropenone (DPC). CDR3 amino acids: CASRGGALGDTQYF. As DNA, the CDR3 is TGTGCCAGCAGGGGGGGTGCCCTCGGAGATACGCAGTATTTT.